These 31 T cell receptor beta chains share one sample of origin, sequenced in a study of T cells in Graves' hyperthyroidism and ophthalmopathy. From RNA transcripts, TCR beta CDR3 regions were amplified. Researchers ran a first-round RT-PCR on the TCR CDR3 using the HTBI primer set. MiXCR was run by TCRdb on the multiplex PCR reads, yielding one entry per CDR3 protein. The sample lists around 530,000 distinct CDR3 sequences, 15% to 20% occurring once. The sequenced sample consisted of blood. Receptors originate from a woman aged 18 to 35 with Graves' ophthalmopathy.

This clonotype was detected once. This sequence joins TRBV20-1 and TRBJ2-1; D is possibly TRBD2 (7 bases). The closer fit of TRBJ2-7 to the DNA end suggests the J call may be wrong. The CDR3 has 16 residues. The germline V gene has CDR1 DFQATT and CDR2 SNEGSKA (reference sequence). The CDR3 DNA sequence: TGCAGCGCCGCCGGGGAGGGTAGCCGAGGGGACAATGAGCAGTACTTC. Translating it yields CSAAGEGSRGDNEQYF.

The gene calls are TRBV28 and TRBJ2-5; 7 nucleotides match TRBD1. The V and J ends lost 4 bases and 8 bases, in that order; junction bases with no gene match: 13. This CDR3 has 15 residues. Germline V gene data show CDR1 as MDHEN and CDR2 as SYDVKM. The DNA of the CDR3 is TGTGCCAGCAGTTCCGCGACAGGGAGAGCGCGTACCCAGTACTTC. This translates into CASSSATGRARTQYF.

The gene calls are TRBV30 and TRBJ2-3; a possible D gene is TRBD2 (7 bases). The CDR3 sequence is 13 residues long. Per the germline V gene, CDR1 is GTSNPN and CDR2 is SVGIG (reference sequence). Trimming took off 2 bases at V and 5 bases at J, with 11 bases between the two ends. The CDR3 spells CAWSRGGVDTQYF. The CDR3, as DNA: TGTGCCTGGAGTAGGGGGGGAGTAGATACGCAGTATTTT.

In its sample, this clonotype was seen a few times. This sequence joins TRBV29-1 and TRBJ2-2, with D possibly TRBD1 on 6 matching bases. This CDR3 is built from 15 residues. The V end was cut by 3 bases, the J end by 2 bases, with 13 bases between. CDR1 and CDR2 (germline): SQVTM, ANQGSEA. The CDR3 loop reads CSVERRGLNTGELFF. CDR3 DNA: TGCAGCGTTGAGCGCAGGGGATTAAACACCGGGGAGCTGTTTTTT.

In this sample, this clonotype turned up many times. The chain employs TRBV12-3 or TRBV12-4 and TRBJ1-2; the D is unclear. Trimming left V 4 bases short and J 6 bases short, with 12 bases between. This CDR3 is 13 amino acids long. CDR3 coding DNA: TGTGCCAGCAGTTATTTCGGCAGAGATGGCTACACCTTC. It yields the protein CASSYFGRDGYTF.

This clonotype was seen repeatedly, ten times or more. The V and J genes are TRBV5-1 and TRBJ2-3; possibly TRBD2 for D (6 bases). Looked up from germline, CDR1 is SGHRS and CDR2 is YFSETQ. V dropped 3 bases and J dropped 4 bases, with 12 bases sitting between them. CDR3 length: 14 residues. This CDR3 is CASSYRLDADTQYF. The CDR3 coding sequence is TGCGCCAGCAGCTACCGACTAGACGCAGATACGCAGTATTTT. The complete variable domain, with remaining parts taken from reference TRBV5-1 and TRBJ2-3, reads KAGVTQTPRYLIKTRGQQVTLSCSPISGHRSVSWYQQTPGQGLQFLFEYFSETQRNKGNFPGRFSGRQFSNSRSEMNVSTLELGDSALYLCASSYRLDADTQYFGPGTRLTVL.

This clonotype was seen many times. CDR3 region: CAWSVRFWGGNTEAFF. The CDR3 region has the DNA TGTGCCTGGAGTGTACGGTTCTGGGGGGGAAACACTGAAGCTTTCTTT. The rearrangement links TRBV30 to TRBJ1-1, with a weak D call TRBD1 (5 bases). The CDR3 consists of 16 residues. V lost 0 bases and J lost 2, with 16 bases in between. Germline assignment: CDR1 GTSNPN and CDR2 SVGIG (reference sequence). Full variable domain (missing parts from reference TRBV30 and TRBJ1-1): SQTIHQWPATLVQPVGSPLSLECTVEGTSNPNLYWYRQAAGRGLQLLFYSVGIGQISSEVPQNLSASRPQDRQFILSSKKLLLSDSGFYLCAWSVRFWGGNTEAFFGQGTRLTVV.

This clonotype was counted at least ten times. The CDR3 here is CASQHPSLGAFF. CDR3 bases: TGTGCCAGCCAACATCCCTCATTGGGAGCTTTCTTT. V and J are TRBV13 and TRBJ1-1; D ambiguous. The CDR3 is 12 amino acids. Germline V gene data show CDR1 as PRHDT and CDR2 as FYEKMQ (reference sequence). V was clipped by 8 bases and J by 10 bases, with 17 bases between them.

The V and J genes are TRBV11-1 and TRBJ2-1, with D perhaps given as TRBD1 or TRBD2 (5 bases each). V was cut by 3 bases and J by 9 bases, with 18 bases left in between. The CDR3 is made up of 15 amino acids. CDR1 is SGHAT and CDR2 is FQDESV in the germline V gene (reference sequence). The CDR3 reads CASSLGIRDEGEQFF. CDR3 nucleotide sequence: TGTGCCAGCAGCTTGGGAATTCGGGACGAAGGTGAGCAGTTCTTC.

This clonotype occurred a few times. The chain is built from TRBV27 and TRBJ2-7, with D maybe TRBD2 (5 bases). Germline V gene lookup returns CDR1 MNHEY and CDR2 SMNVEV (reference sequence). CDR3 length: 13 amino acids. Trimming removed 11 bases from V and 4 bases from J, with 18 bases in between. CDR3 sequence reads: CASGLDPRYEQYF. The CDR3 DNA reads as TGTGCCTCAGGACTGGACCCCAGATACGAGCAGTACTTC.

This clonotype was detected ten times or more. The chain joins TRBV7-6 to TRBJ2-7, with 7 nucleotides matching TRBD1. CDR3 length: 15 amino acids. After removal of 1 base from V and 5 bases from J, the junction contained 8 bases not matched to a gene. Per germline, CDR1 SGHVS and CDR2 FNYEAQ. CDR3 bases: TGTGCCAGCAGCTTAGGGGAGACAGGGTTGGACGAGCAGTACTTC. Amino acid sequence: CASSLGETGLDEQYF.

This clonotype appeared a few times. The genes are TRBV6-1 and TRBJ2-7, with D perhaps matching TRBD1 (6 bases). With 11 bases removed from V and 3 bases from J, the gap between germline ends came to 14 bases. The CDR3 extends over 12 amino acids. The germline gives CDR1 MNHNS, CDR2 SASEGT. CDR3 coding DNA: TGTGCCGCGAGGGGGTTTAGCTACGAGCAGTACTTC. It codes for CAARGFSYEQYF.

The chain couples TRBV11-2 to TRBJ1-6; D not certain. The CDR3 extends over 11 amino acids. The germline V gene has CDR1 SGHAT and CDR2 FQNNGV. Trimming removed 1 base at V and 13 bases at J, with 5 bases between. CDR3 sequence (DNA): TGTGCCAGCAGCTTAGGGGAGCCCCTCCACTTT. As protein: CASSLGEPLHF.

This clonotype showed up many times. This chain links TRBV20-1 with TRBJ2-3; 7 positions match TRBD1. Germline values: CDR1 DFQATT, CDR2 SNEGSKA (reference sequence). V gave up 6 bases and J gave up 4 bases; unmatched junction bases: 10. This CDR3 region has 14 residues. The CDR3: CSAPDRLGADTQYF. The CDR3 nucleotides are TGCAGTGCCCCGGACAGGCTGGGGGCAGATACGCAGTATTTT.

This rearrangement joins TRBV5-1 to TRBJ2-1; 10 bases agree with TRBD2. The length of the CDR3 is 19 residues. Germline CDR1 and CDR2: SGHRS and YFSETQ. After removal of 2 bases from V and 0 bases from J, the junction contained 11 bases not matched to a gene. CDR3 protein: CASSLKGLAETSSYNEQFF. CDR3 nucleotides: TGCGCCAGCAGCTTAAAAGGACTAGCGGAAACGAGCTCCTACAATGAGCAGTTCTTC.

This clonotype has more than one count but fewer than ten. This chain links TRBV2 with TRBJ2-3; 8 bases are shared with TRBD1. The J segment lost 4 bases and the V segment lost 0 bases, leaving 6 bases of the junction unmatched. Per the germline V gene, CDR1 is SNHLY and CDR2 is FYNNEI. The CDR3 contains 16 residues. The CDR3 sequence: CASSEAGQAFPDTQYF. In DNA, the CDR3 is TGTGCCAGCAGTGAAGCGGGACAGGCGTTTCCAGATACGCAGTATTTT. Together with reference TRBV2 and TRBJ2-3, the CDR3 gives the full variable domain: EPEVTQTPSHQVTQMGQEVILRCVPISNHLYFYWYRQILGQKVEFLVSFYNNEISEKSEIFDDQFSVERPDGSNFTLKIRSTKLEDSAMYFCASSEAGQAFPDTQYFGPGTRLTVL.

The chain combines TRBV24-1 with TRBJ2-2; the D gene is possibly TRBD1 (7 bases). Trimming left V 9 bases short and J 4 bases short, with 11 bases between. Germline V gives CDR1 KGHDR, CDR2 SFDVKD. The CDR3 length is 13 residues. CDR3 region: CATDQGGTGELFF. The CDR3, as DNA: TGTGCCACCGACCAGGGGGGCACCGGGGAGCTGTTTTTT.

This clonotype was seen more than once but under ten times. CDR3 amino acids: CAWRTQGIAPYNEQFF. The CDR3 DNA is TGTGCCTGGAGAACACAGGGTATTGCCCCCTACAATGAGCAGTTCTTC. The gene calls are TRBV30 and TRBJ2-1, with a tentative D call TRBD1 (6 bases). Germline V gene data show CDR1 as GTSNPN and CDR2 as SVGIG (reference sequence). CDR3 length: 16 amino acids. The germline V and J ends were trimmed by 3 bases and 2 bases, with 17 bases remaining between them.

This clonotype was seen a handful of times. The chain links TRBV4-1 to TRBJ2-7; 9 bases map to TRBD1. The ends lost 0 bases at V and 6 bases at J; junction bases unmatched: 6. Per the germline V gene, CDR1 is MGHRA and CDR2 is YSYEKL. The CDR3 runs to 15 residues. CDR3 DNA: TGCGCCAGCAGCCAAGAAGGGACAGGGACCTCCGAGCAGTACTTC. Translating gives CASSQEGTGTSEQYF.

This chain joins TRBV7-3 and TRBJ2-6, with TRBD1 identical over 7 bases. The ends lost 4 bases at V and 0 bases at J; junction bases unmatched: 9. Germline V lookup: CDR1 SGHTA, CDR2 FQGTGA. The CDR3 extends over 18 amino acids. The CDR3 sequence is CASSSRTGEGSGANVLTF. The CDR3 nucleotides read TGTGCCAGCAGCTCACGGACAGGCGAGGGCTCTGGGGCCAACGTCCTGACTTTC.

At least ten counts were recorded for this clonotype. The J gene is TRBJ2-1, the V gene TRBV20-1; 12 bases map to TRBD2. CDR3 size: 16 residues. CDR1 is DFQATT and CDR2 is SNEGSKA in the germline V gene (reference sequence). Losses at the gene ends were 2 bases for V and 4 bases for J; bases not matched to a gene: 6. CDR3 region: CSARPRTSGMYNEQFF. CDR3 in DNA: TGCAGTGCTAGACCTAGGACTAGCGGGATGTACAATGAGCAGTTCTTC.

This clonotype was counted once. A much larger clone is a single base away; this may be a read error. V usage is TRBV11-1 and J usage is TRBJ2-2, with 7 bases aligning to TRBD1. The CDR3 is made up of 17 amino acids. Germline lookup yields CDR1 SGHAT and CDR2 FQDESV (reference sequence). The CDR3 sequence is CACSFRDSLWNTGELFF. In DNA, the CDR3 is TGTGCCTGCAGCTTCAGGGACAGCCTTTGGAACACCGGGGAGCTGTTTTTT.

CDR3 loop: CASSQELGTGGYTF. For the CDR3, the DNA is TGCGCCAGCAGCCAAGAACTTGGGACAGGGGGCTACACCTTC. The J gene is TRBJ1-2, the V gene TRBV4-1; 9 bases agree with TRBD1. The V gene's germline CDR1 is MGHRA and CDR2 YSYEKL. V was pared by 0 bases and J by 8 bases, with 4 bases of the junction left unmatched. This CDR3 has 14 residues.

This clonotype was picked up many times. This sequence joins TRBV3-1 and TRBJ1-1, with 8 bases matching TRBD1. The CDR3 runs 14 residues. Trimming cost V 3 bases and J 10 bases; bases outside gene matches: 10. The germline V gene encodes CDR1 LGHDT and CDR2 YNNKEL (reference sequence). CDR3 sequence (DNA): TGTGCCAGCAGCCATAACCGAGGACAGGGTTCAGCTTTCTTT. Translation: CASSHNRGQGSAFF.

J is TRBJ1-2 and V is TRBV25-1; a weak D match, TRBD1 (6 bases). V was shortened by 3 bases and J by 3 bases, with 11 bases between the two germline ends. Germline V CDR1 and CDR2: MGHDK, SYGVNS. The CDR3 runs 14 residues. CDR3 residues: CASSDGGHYYGYTF. CDR3 in DNA: TGTGCCAGCAGTGATGGGGGACACTACTATGGCTACACCTTC.

This clonotype was seen more than once but under ten times. The J gene is TRBJ1-1, the V gene TRBV18, with D uncertain. There are 15 residues in the CDR3. Trimming removed 1 base at V and 7 bases at J, with 16 bases between. Per germline, CDR1 KGHSH and CDR2 LQKENI. The CDR3 DNA reads as TGTGCCAGCTCACCACGCAAAAGCCCAGGCTTTGAAGCTTTCTTT. It translates to CASSPRKSPGFEAFF.

J is TRBJ2-7 and V is TRBV4-1, with D perhaps being TRBD1 or TRBD2 (5 bases each). Trimming stripped 3 bases from V and 5 bases from J, with 23 bases between. The CDR3 runs 17 residues. Germline V gene data show CDR1 as MGHRA and CDR2 as YSYEKL. CDR3 region: CASSHLLTGTGRDEQYF. CDR3 nucleotides: TGCGCCAGCAGCCACCTCCTGACCGGGACCGGCAGGGACGAGCAGTACTTC.

The chain is built from TRBV28 and TRBJ2-1; perhaps TRBD1 as D (6 bases). The germline CDR1 and CDR2 sequences are MDHEN and SYDVKM. CDR3 length: 15 residues. Trimming cost V 6 bases and J 0 bases, with 12 bases left between them. This chain's CDR3 is CASRSGTSSYNEQFF. CDR3 DNA: TGTGCCAGCAGGTCGGGGACAAGCTCCTACAATGAGCAGTTCTTC.

The sample holds many counts of this clonotype. The V call is TRBV27, the J call TRBJ1-1, with TRBD1 identical over 8 bases. The V segment lost 6 bases and the J segment 0 bases; nucleotides outside the gene matches: 3. The CDR3 sequence is 14 residues long. From germline, CDR1 is MNHEY and CDR2 SMNVEV (reference sequence). In DNA form, the CDR3 reads TGTGCCAGCAGCCGACAGGGGATGAACACTGAAGCTTTCTTT. It encodes CASSRQGMNTEAFF.

This clonotype was observed a handful of times. The genes are TRBV14 and TRBJ2-7, with D uncertain. Per the germline V gene, CDR1 is SGHDN and CDR2 is FVKESK. The ends were cut back, 0 bases at V and 1 base at J, with 10 bases in the middle. This CDR3 comprises 15 residues. The CDR3 DNA sequence: TGTGCCAGCAGCCAAGAAGGCGGCTGGTCCTACGAGCAGTACTTC. Translating it yields CASSQEGGWSYEQYF.

V usage is TRBV10-1 and J usage is TRBJ2-7; 9 nucleotides align to TRBD1. Germline V CDR1 and CDR2: WNHNN, SYGVQD (reference sequence). The CDR3 sequence is 15 residues long. The J segment lost 5 bases and the V segment lost 4 bases, leaving 9 bases of the junction unmatched. CDR3 nucleotides: TGCGCCAGCAGTGGCCCCGGGACAGGGTCCCACGAGCAGTACTTC. Residues: CASSGPGTGSHEQYF.